The 13 T cell receptor beta chains given below trace back to one sample, sequenced in a study of blood T cell repertoires in COVID-19. Clones were read by immunoSEQ multiplex PCR, and TCRdb kept only the in-frame ones, dropping some. The sample consists of about 300,000 clones, around 90% of them appearing once. Sequencing used PBMCs or T cells enriched from blood (not recorded which). The source is a woman aged 25 to 39 who had recovered from COVID-19.

The CDR3 region has the DNA TGTGCCAGCAGCCGGTGGGGGGAGGGTAATTTCGCCTACGAGCAGTACTTC. Protein product: CASSRWGEGNFAYEQYF. The chain uses TRBV7-2 and TRBJ2-7; 7 nucleotides align to TRBD2. This CDR3 region has 17 residues. Per the germline V gene, CDR1 is SGHTA and CDR2 is FQGNSA. The V and J ends lost 5 bases and 2 bases, in that order; junction bases with no gene match: 15.

This chain uses TRBV30 with TRBJ2-7, with a possible D match to TRBD2 (5 bases). The CDR3 has 11 residues. V lost 2 bases and J lost 7, with 9 bases in between. In germline, CDR1 is GTSNPN, CDR2 SVGIG (reference sequence). The CDR3 here is CAWSRSGEQYF. DNA of the CDR3: TGTGCCTGGAGTCGATCGGGGGAGCAGTACTTC.

The chain employs TRBV10-3 and TRBJ1-5; D uncertain. The CDR3 spans 12 residues. V lost 4 bases and J lost 2, with 3 bases in between. Germline V lookup: CDR1 ENHRY, CDR2 SYGVKD. CDR3 bases: TGTGCCATCAGTGGGCGCAATCAGCCCCAGCATTTT. Protein sequence: CAISGRNQPQHF.

This clone appeared a few times. V usage is TRBV10-3 and J usage is TRBJ1-2; 10 bases align to TRBD1. After removal of 0 bases from V and 6 bases from J, the junction contained 10 bases not matched to a gene. CDR3 size: 17 residues. CDR1 ENHRY and CDR2 SYGVKD come from the germline V gene. The CDR3 nucleotides read TGTGCCATCAGTGAGTCAATACCGGGACAGGGGAAGGATGGCTACACCTTC. It codes for CAISESIPGQGKDGYTF.

The V gene is TRBV19, the J gene TRBJ1-2, with 10 bases fitting TRBD1. This CDR3 is built from 15 residues. The V gene's germline CDR1 is LNHDA and CDR2 SQIVND (reference sequence). Trimming cost V 5 bases and J 4 bases; bases outside gene matches: 7. CDR3 coding DNA: TGTGCCAGTAGTCTGACCCGGGACAGGGGCTATGGCTACACCTTC. Amino acid sequence: CASSLTRDRGYGYTF.

The rearrangement links TRBV10-2 to TRBJ1-2, with 8 bases aligning to TRBD1. With 5 bases clipped from V and 2 bases from J, the junction kept 13 bases outside the gene matches. The CDR3 is made up of 17 amino acids. From germline, CDR1 is WSHSY and CDR2 SAAADI. Written as DNA, the CDR3 is TGCGCCAGCAGTTTGGGGTCCGCCGGACAGGGAAACTATGGCTACACCTTC. It is translated as CASSLGSAGQGNYGYTF.

In this sample, this clone turned up once. This sequence joins TRBV7-9 and TRBJ2-3; 7 positions agree with TRBD2. This CDR3 is 18 amino acids long. Germline V CDR1 and CDR2: SEHNR, FQNEAQ (reference sequence). J was trimmed by 6 bases and V by 3 bases; bases with no gene match: 18. The chain's CDR3 is CASSFFPPPSGVRDTQYF. CDR3 nucleotide sequence: TGTGCCAGCAGCTTTTTCCCACCTCCCAGCGGGGTGAGGGATACGCAGTATTTT.

Only a few counts were recorded for this clone. The V call is TRBV7-2, the J call TRBJ1-5, with 8 bases matching TRBD1. V gave up 5 bases and J gave up 5 bases; unmatched junction bases: 5. The CDR3 runs to 14 residues. Germline V gives CDR1 SGHTA, CDR2 FQGNSA. DNA of the CDR3: TGTGCCAGCAGCCGCGACAGGGGACATCAGCCCCAGCATTTT. Translating it yields CASSRDRGHQPQHF.

The chain joins TRBV4-3 to TRBJ1-2; 12 bases fit TRBD1. After removal of 5 bases from V and 8 bases from J, the junction contained 12 bases not matched to a gene. The CDR3 runs to 16 residues. The germline gives CDR1 LGHNA, CDR2 YSLEER. The CDR3 reads CASSEVPGQGAGGYTF. The CDR3 region has the DNA TGCGCCAGCAGCGAAGTCCCGGGACAGGGGGCGGGAGGCTACACCTTC.

As to this clone: An end of the junction differs from the germline gene, which may be a read error. The chain links TRBV11-2 to TRBJ2-5; possibly TRBD1 for D (6 bases). Per germline, CDR1 SGHAT and CDR2 FQNNGV. This CDR3 contains 16 residues. The CDR3 region is CASSLGSTGRQGTQYF. The CDR3 region has the DNA TGTGCCAGCAGCTTAGGGTCGACAGGAAGGCAAGGGACCCAGTACTTC.

The chain joins TRBV5-1 to TRBJ2-2, with D possibly being TRBD1 (7 bases). The V gene's germline CDR1 is SGHRS and CDR2 YFSETQ. The CDR3 sequence is 14 residues long. Trimming removed 1 base at V and 5 bases at J, with 9 bases between. CDR3 coding DNA: TGCGCCAGCAGCTTGCAGGGGGGTACCGGGGAGCTGTTTTTT. The encoded protein is CASSLQGGTGELFF.

This clone was observed a single time. This chain connects TRBV24-1 to TRBJ2-5; 7 bases are shared with TRBD1. The CDR3 loop spans 16 amino acids. With V trimmed by 3 bases and J by 1 base, 7 bases remained unmatched. Germline V lookup: CDR1 KGHDR, CDR2 SFDVKD. The DNA for the CDR3 is TGTGCCACCAGTGATCCCCAAGGGGACAGCCAAGAGACCCAGTACTTC. It is translated as CATSDPQGDSQETQYF.

The genes are TRBV2 and TRBJ2-1, with TRBD2 identical over 9 bases. The germline CDR1 and CDR2 sequences are SNHLY and FYNNEI. The CDR3 covers 16 residues. V was clipped by 2 bases and J by 4 bases; unmatched bases: 6. CDR3 sequence: CASSERLADFYNEQFF. The CDR3 coding sequence is TGTGCCAGCAGTGAACGACTAGCGGATTTTTACAATGAGCAGTTCTTC.